A selection of T cell receptor beta chains follows, all from one sample in a study of T-cell reconstitution after alpha-beta-depleted transplantation in children. TCRdb passed the PCR reads through MiXCR, listing each CDR3 protein once. The sample has some 260,000 distinct CDR3 sequences; 24% are singletons. The material sequenced was PBMCs, mostly from graft donor cells, taken 360 days after TCRalphabeta/CD19-depleted stem cell transplant. Source of these receptors: a female patient aged 2-9 years who had a stem cell transplant for congenital amegakaryocytic thrombocytopenia, so the T cells may come from the graft donor. The CDR3 runs from the conserved cysteine through the conserved F or W. The D gene is left open where the match is weak. Part of the rows lack a size; the others show once, few, many or a class for expanded clones.

>many|.|TRBJ2-2|TRBV28
TGTGCCAGCAGTTTAGGGGGGCCGATCACCGGGGAGCTGTTTTTT
CASSLGGPITGELFF
>.|.|TRBJ2-5|TRBV4-1
TGCGCCAGCAGCCAAGAGGGGCTGGAGACCCAGTACTTC
CASSQEGLETQYF
>few|TRBD1|TRBJ2-3|TRBV10-3
TGTGCCATCAGTGAGTCGACTCGGGGCAGGGGGATTCGGACAGATACGCAGTATTTT
CAISESTRGRGIRTDTQYF
>.|.|TRBJ1-1|TRBV20-1
TGCAGTGCTAGAGCGATAGAGCCGGGGGAGAGAGCTTTCTTT
CSARAIEPGERAFF
>many|.|TRBJ2-2|TRBV4-2
TGTGCCAGCAGCCAAGATCTGGCAGAATTCGGGGAGCTGTTTTTT
CASSQDLAEFGELFF
>few|TRBD2|TRBJ2-5|TRBV20-1
TGCAGTGCTAGATTACTAGCGGGAGCGACCCAGTACTTC
CSARLLAGATQYF
>.|TRBD2|TRBJ2-7|TRBV20-1
TGCAGTGCTAGCCCGGGACTAGCGGGAGGCTGGAGTCACTTC
CSASPGLAGGWSHF
>many|.|TRBJ1-6|TRBV28
TGTGCCAGCAGTCCGCCGAGGGGAGGGAATTCACCCCTCCACTTT
CASSPPRGGNSPLHF
>.|TRBD2|TRBJ2-1|TRBV7-6
TGTGCCAGCACCCTCACTAGCGGGGGGTACAATGAGCAGCTCTTC
CASTLTSGGYNEQLF
>.|.|TRBJ1-1|TRBV20-1
TGCAGTGCTAGAGAGGGCCCGGCGAGTTCCACTGAAGCTTTCTTT
CSAREGPASSTEAFF
>.|.|TRBJ1-5|TRBV10-3
TGTGCCATCAGTGAGGCTCCGGGGGGAGATCAGCCCCAGCATTTT
CAISEAPGGDQPQHF
>many|.|TRBJ2-7|TRBV12-3/TRBV12-4
TGTGCCAGCACTGTGGTCTCCTACGAGCAGTACTTC
CASTVVSYEQYF
>few|TRBD2|TRBJ2-1|TRBV7-9
TGTGCCAGCAGCCCGCTAGCGGGGAGCTCCTACAATGAGCAGTTCTTC
CASSPLAGSSYNEQFF
>few|.|TRBJ1-5|TRBV28
TGTGCCAGCAGTTTTGAGGCGGCAGACAAGGCAGAGAGCAATCAGCCCCAGCATTTT
CASSFEAADKAESNQPQHF
>few|TRBD2|TRBJ2-3|TRBV6-2/TRBV6-3
TGTGCCAGCAGCCGAGGGACTAGCGGGAGTAGCACGCAGTATTTT
CASSRGTSGSSTQYF
>few|.|TRBJ2-2|TRBV20-1
TGCAGTGCTAGAGCACCTACCCCACAGAACACCGGGGAGCTGTTTTTT
CSARAPTPQNTGELFF
>.|TRBD2|TRBJ2-3|TRBV5-4
TGTGCCAGCAGCTTGGGAGGTAGCGGGGTTAGCACAGATACGCAGTATTTT
CASSLGGSGVSTDTQYF
>many|TRBD2|TRBJ2-2|TRBV5-1
TGCGCCAGCAGCTTGGCCGGGACTAAGAACACCGGGGAGCTGTTTTTT
CASSLAGTKNTGELFF
>.|TRBD2|TRBJ2-2|TRBV12-3/TRBV12-4
TGTGCCAGCAGTCCTGGACTAGCGGGGAACACCGGGGAGCTGTTTTTT
CASSPGLAGNTGELFF
>few|.|TRBJ1-2|TRBV3-1
TGTGCCAGCAGCCCACACAGGGTTTCGAGCTATGGCTACACCTTC
CASSPHRVSSYGYTF
>many|.|TRBJ2-6|TRBV28
TGTGCCAGCAGTTCCTTGTCTGGGGCCAACGTCCTGACTTTC
CASSSLSGANVLTF
>many|.|TRBJ1-1|TRBV12-3/TRBV12-4
TGTGCCAGCAGTTTCTGGGAGGAAGCTTTCTTT
CASSFWEEAFF
>.|.|TRBJ1-6|TRBV20-1
TGCAGTGCTAGTTATCCGGATTATAATTCACCCCTCCACTTT
CSASYPDYNSPLHF
>many|.|TRBJ2-7|TRBV5-1
TGCGCCAGCAGCTTGGGACCGGGGACGGAGACCTACGAGCAGTACTTC
CASSLGPGTETYEQYF
>.|TRBD2|TRBJ2-1|TRBV6-2/TRBV6-3
TGTGCCAGCAGTTACTCCACCTCGACTAGCGGGAGGGCCGACAATGAGCAGTTCTTC
CASSYSTSTSGRADNEQFF
>many|.|TRBJ2-1|TRBV12-3/TRBV12-4
TGTGCCAGCAGTCCCGGGCAGGGGTGGTTGTCCTACAATGAGCAGTTCTTC
CASSPGQGWLSYNEQFF
>.|TRBD1|TRBJ1-5|TRBV20-1
TGCAGTGCCAACAGGGGGCCAGATTATCAGCCCCAGCATTTT
CSANRGPDYQPQHF
>once|.|TRBJ1-5|TRBV4-1
TGCGCCAGCAGCCAGGGGCAGGGCACCAGTAAAAATCAGCCCCAGCATTTT
CASSQGQGTSKNQPQHF
>many|.|TRBJ2-3|TRBV12-3/TRBV12-4
TGTGCCAGCAGTTCGCAAAGCACAGATACGCAGTATTTT
CASSSQSTDTQYF
>few|TRBD2|TRBJ2-5|TRBV3-1
TGTGCCAGCAGCATGGGACTAGCGGGAGGTCTGGAGACCCAGTACTTC
CASSMGLAGGLETQYF